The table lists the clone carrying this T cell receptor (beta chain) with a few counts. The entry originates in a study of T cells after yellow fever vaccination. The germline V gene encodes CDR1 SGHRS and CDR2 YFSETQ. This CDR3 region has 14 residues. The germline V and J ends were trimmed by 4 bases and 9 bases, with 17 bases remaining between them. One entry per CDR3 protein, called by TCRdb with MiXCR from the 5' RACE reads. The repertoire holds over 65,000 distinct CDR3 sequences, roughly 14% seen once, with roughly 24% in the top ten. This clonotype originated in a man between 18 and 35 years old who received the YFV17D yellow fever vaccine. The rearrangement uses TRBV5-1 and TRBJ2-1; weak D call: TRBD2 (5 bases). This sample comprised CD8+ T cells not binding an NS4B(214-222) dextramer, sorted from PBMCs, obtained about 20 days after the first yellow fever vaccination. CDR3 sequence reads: CASSPGLDGGEQFF. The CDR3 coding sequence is TGCGCCAGCAGCCCTGGACTGGATGGTGGTGAGCAGTTCTTC.